The 31 T cell receptor beta chains below were found in one sample sequenced in a study of tumor-infiltrating lymphocytes in oesophageal squamous cell carcinoma. TCRdb reprocessed the PCR reads via MiXCR and lists one record per CDR3 protein. The sample includes roughly 20,000 distinct CDR3 sequences, 30% to 40% of them seen just once. Sequencing was done on a sample of esophageal tumor tissue. The source of these receptors is a male donor with esophageal squamous cell carcinoma.

The V gene is TRBV28, the J gene TRBJ1-3; D may be TRBD1 (5 bases). Trimming removed 6 bases from V and 0 bases from J, with 12 bases in between. CDR3 length equals 15 residues. CDR1 is MDHEN and CDR2 is SYDVKM in the germline V gene. CDR3 sequence reads: CASSRDRGSGNTIYF. The CDR3 DNA sequence: TGTGCCAGCAGCCGCGACAGAGGCTCTGGAAACACCATATATTTT. Supplemented by reference TRBV28 and TRBJ1-3, the full variable domain reads DVKVTQSSRYLVKRTGEKVFLECVQDMDHENMFWYRQDPGLGLRLIYFSYDVKMKEKGDIPEGYSVSREKKERFSLILESASTNQTSMYLCASSRDRGSGNTIYFGEGSWLTVV.

By share, this clonotype counts as medium-sized (0.01 to 0.1%). The chain links TRBV5-6 to TRBJ2-5; D is possibly TRBD1 (6 bases). Germline CDR1 SGHDT, CDR2 YYEEEE. This CDR3 spans 15 amino acids. V gave up 0 bases and J gave up 3 bases, with 12 bases separating them. This CDR3 reads CASSLARTDKETQYF. CDR3 sequence (DNA): TGTGCCAGCAGCTTGGCCAGGACAGATAAAGAGACCCAGTACTTC.

In its sample, this clonotype was seen many times. This chain links TRBV6-1 with TRBJ2-3; possibly TRBD2 for D (5 bases). Germline CDR1 is MNHNS and CDR2 is SASEGT. V was clipped by 5 bases and J by 2 bases, with 11 bases between them. This CDR3 is built from 14 residues. The CDR3 nucleotides are TGTGCCAGCAGTTGGGGAGCGAACACAGATACGCAGTATTTT. Amino acid sequence: CASSWGANTDTQYF.

The chain couples TRBV18 to TRBJ2-7; either TRBD1 or TRBD2 may fit D (5 bases each). Near its end, the DNA agrees better with TRBJ2-1, so the J call may be wrong. Per the germline V gene, CDR1 is KGHSH and CDR2 is LQKENI. The CDR3 is 15 residues long. This CDR3 is CASSPTRGYYNEQFF. The DNA for the CDR3 is TGTGCCAGCTCACCAACCCGGGGCTACTACAATGAGCAGTTCTTC.

About this clonotype: A much bigger clone sits one base away, suggesting this may be a read error. V gene TRBV7-9 combines with J gene TRBJ2-1, with D perhaps TRBD2 (6 bases). Gene TRBJ2-7 matches the end of the DNA better, so the J call may be wrong. This CDR3 has 14 residues. Germline V lookup: CDR1 SEHNR, CDR2 FQNEAQ (reference sequence). CDR3 in amino acids: CVSSFGTSYNEQYF. The CDR3 DNA follows: TGTGTCAGCAGCTTCGGGACTTCCTACAATGAGCAGTACTTC.

This chain links TRBV7-6 with TRBJ2-1; D remains unclear. The J call is in doubt because the DNA end fits TRBJ2-7 better. Germline loops: CDR1 SGHVS, CDR2 FNYEAQ. The length of the CDR3 is 13 residues. CDR3 loop: CASSLASGPEQYF. The CDR3 DNA is TGTGCCAGCAGCTTAGCTTCAGGTCCCGAGCAGTACTTC.

Remarks on this clonotype: A much larger clone lies a single base off, so this may be a read error. The chain links TRBV24-1 to TRBJ2-4; 13 bases agree with TRBD2. Germline values: CDR1 KGHDR, CDR2 SFDVKD. Trimming removed 3 bases from V and 13 bases from J; junction bases left unmatched: 14. This CDR3 comprises 17 residues. CDR3 residues: CATSDPGLAGAYNEQYF. CDR3 DNA sequence: TGTGCCACCAGTGATCCAGGACTAGCGGGAGCCTACAATGAGCAGTACTTC.

There are many counts of this clonotype. The rearrangement uses TRBV7-6 and TRBJ2-3, with D uncertain. This CDR3 has 13 residues. The germline V gene has CDR1 SGHVS and CDR2 FNYEAQ. The germline V and J ends were trimmed by 1 base and 6 bases, with 8 bases remaining between them. CDR3 region: CASSLEFPDTQYF. Written as DNA, the CDR3 is TGTGCCAGCAGCTTAGAGTTCCCGGATACGCAGTATTTT.

This clonotype appeared many times. The chain carries TRBV5-1 and TRBJ2-5; 11 nucleotides line up with TRBD2. The end of the DNA fits TRBJ2-7 better, so the J call may be wrong. Germline V lookup: CDR1 SGHRS, CDR2 YFSETQ. This CDR3 region has 16 residues. CDR3 coding DNA: TGCGCCAGCAGCTTGATAATAGCGGGGGGGCCCCACGAGCAGTACTTC. This gives the protein CASSLIIAGGPHEQYF.

The V gene is TRBV11-3, the J gene TRBJ2-5; 10 positions match TRBD2. The last part of the DNA fits TRBJ2-1 better; the J call may be wrong. The germline V gene encodes CDR1 SGHNT and CDR2 YENEEA. This CDR3 has 17 residues. The CDR3: CASSLDLGASGSHEQFF. Written as DNA, the CDR3 is TGTGCCAGCAGCTTAGATCTTGGGGCTAGCGGGAGCCATGAGCAGTTCTTC.

The chain employs TRBV5-4 and TRBJ2-7; TRBD1 agrees at 9 bases. There are 15 residues in the CDR3. V shed 3 bases, J shed 6 bases, and the junction held 10 bases outside the gene matches. Germline V CDR1 and CDR2: SGHNT, YYREEE (reference sequence). The CDR3 sequence: CASSYGTGLMGEQYF. The DNA for the CDR3 is TGTGCCAGCAGCTATGGGACAGGGCTAATGGGCGAGCAGTACTTC.

This clonotype was recorded at least ten times. The chain recombines TRBV24-1 with TRBJ2-5; possibly TRBD2 for D (5 bases). Deletions cut 4 bases from V and 4 bases from J, with 18 bases between. The CDR3 covers 16 residues. CDR1 is KGHDR, CDR2 SFDVKD, per germline. CDR3 loop: CATSDRSGGASETQYF. The CDR3 region has the DNA TGTGCCACCAGTGACCGCAGCGGAGGAGCTTCAGAGACCCAGTACTTC.

This clonotype was recorded many times. This rearrangement joins TRBV5-1 to TRBJ1-3; D is perhaps TRBD1 (5 bases). V gave up 3 bases and J gave up 0 bases, with 13 bases separating them. The CDR3 covers 16 residues. Per the germline V gene, CDR1 is SGHRS and CDR2 is YFSETQ. As DNA, the CDR3 is TGCGCCAGCAGCTCGGTCGGGGGTTCCTCTGGAAACACCATATATTTT. Translated: CASSSVGGSSGNTIYF.

This clonotype was counted many times. The chain combines TRBV6-6 with TRBJ2-3; 9 positions match TRBD1. The J call may not be correct, given that the DNA end is closer to TRBJ2-7. The CDR3 has 14 amino acids. Germline CDR1 reads MNHNY; CDR2 reads SVGAGI (reference sequence). The CDR3 is CASSYMTGGDEQYF. CDR3 coding DNA: TGTGCCAGCAGTTACATGACAGGGGGTGACGAGCAGTACTTC.

Concerning this clonotype itself: Lacking the conserved final phenylalanine or tryptophan, this CDR3 likely reflects a read error. No DNA is shown, since the ends of the CDR3 on it are uncertain; the CDR3 is the one TCRdb lists. CDR3 sequence reads: CASSPHTGNYGYTFGS. The rearrangement uses TRBV7-2 and TRBJ2-7; TRBD1 is the table's D call, not checked against the DNA. The CDR3 is 16 residues long, ends included. Germline values: CDR1 SGHTA, CDR2 FQGNSA.

This clonotype occurred many times. The CDR3 loop reads CASSLGQGLGEQYF. The CDR3 DNA is TGTGCCAGCAGCTTGGGCCAGGGGTTGGGCGAGCAGTACTTC. This sequence joins TRBV5-4 and TRBJ2-7, with D possibly matching TRBD1 (6 bases). CDR1 SGHNT and CDR2 YYREEE come from the germline V gene (reference sequence). Trimming removed 0 bases at V and 6 bases at J, with 13 bases between. The CDR3 is 14 residues long.

This clonotype has a count of ten or more. It may be a read error: a sequence one base away is much more abundant. The chain uses TRBV7-7 and TRBJ2-1; D is perhaps TRBD2 (5 bases). In germline, CDR1 is SSHAT, CDR2 FNYEAQ (reference sequence). This CDR3 has 14 residues. The CDR3 protein is CASSPILDGYEQFF. CDR3 DNA: TGTGCTAGCAGCCCTATACTAGACGGCTACGAGCAGTTCTTC.

This clonotype appeared a single time. J is TRBJ2-3 and V is TRBV7-3; 8 nucleotides align to TRBD1. The CDR3 has 14 amino acids. J gave up 0 bases and V 7 bases, and 3 bases lay outside the gene matches. From germline, CDR1 is SGHTA and CDR2 FQGTGA. CDR3 in amino acids: CASNRQGSTDTQYF. Written as DNA, the CDR3 is TGTGCCAGCAACCGACAGGGGAGCACAGATACGCAGTATTTT.

CDR3 sequence reads: CASSPGTGSYEQYF. DNA of the CDR3: TGTGCCAGCAGCCCAGGGACAGGATCCTACGAGCAGTACTTC. The V call is TRBV7-8, the J call TRBJ2-5; TRBD1 agrees at 8 bases. TRBJ2-7 explains the end of the DNA better; the J call may be wrong. CDR3 length equals 14 residues. CDR1 is SGHVS, CDR2 FQNEAQ, per germline.

The chain links TRBV7-4 to TRBJ2-1, with 11 bases matching TRBD1. The tail of the sequence fits TRBJ2-7 better, so the J call may be wrong. This CDR3 is 15 amino acids long. CDR1 and CDR2 from the germline V gene are SGHVT and SQSDAQ. CDR3 sequence: CASSFSGQGAYEQYF. In nucleotides, the CDR3 is TGTGCCAGCAGCTTTTCGGGACAGGGGGCCTACGAGCAGTACTTC.

Many counts were recorded for this clonotype. The V and J genes are TRBV5-1 and TRBJ2-1; 11 nucleotides agree with TRBD1. CDR3 length: 15 residues. Germline lookup yields CDR1 SGHRS and CDR2 YFSETQ. The junction had 4 bases not matched to a gene; V was cut back by 5 bases and J by 3 bases. CDR3 region: CASSPDRGRYNEQFF. CDR3 bases: TGCGCCAGCAGTCCGGACAGGGGGCGCTACAATGAGCAGTTCTTC.

This chain connects TRBV7-6 to TRBJ2-5; D unresolved. The J call may be mistaken, given a closer DNA end match to TRBJ2-1. The length of the CDR3 is 15 residues. Per germline, CDR1 SGHVS and CDR2 FNYEAQ. CDR3 residues: CASSLAPGSYNEQFF. The CDR3 bases are TGTGCCAGCAGCTTAGCGCCAGGTAGCTATAATGAGCAGTTCTTC.

The chain combines TRBV12-3 or TRBV12-4 with TRBJ2-3; no clear D gene. This CDR3 is 13 amino acids long. The germline V and J ends were trimmed by 6 bases and 2 bases, with 9 bases remaining between them. CDR3 in DNA: TGTGCCAGCAGCCGAATCGACACAGATACGCAGTATTTT. Amino acid sequence: CASSRIDTDTQYF.

This sequence joins TRBV7-2 and TRBJ2-7, with D possibly being TRBD1 or TRBD2 (5 bases each). The assigned J gene may be wrong: the sequence end matches TRBJ2-5 better. Germline CDR1 and CDR2: SGHTA and FQGNSA. There are 16 residues in the CDR3. CDR3 protein: CASSLVGVYSNQTQYF. The CDR3 DNA reads TGTGCCAGCAGCTTAGTGGGGGTTTATAGCAATCAGACCCAGTACTTC.

This clonotype was detected ten times or more. Since the CDR3 does not end with the conserved phenylalanine or tryptophan, this likely comes from a read error. The DNA is omitted, as the CDR3 cannot be located on it reliably, and the CDR3 follows TCRdb's listing. This chain connects TRBV6-1 to TRBJ2-5; TRBD1, the table's D call, was not compared with the DNA. Germline V gene sequence: CDR1 MNHNS, CDR2 SASEGT. Including both end residues, the CDR3 is 12 amino acids long. CDR3 region: CASSEFGTAVHL.

At least ten counts were recorded for this clonotype. V is TRBV2 and J is TRBJ1-1, with TRBD1 matching over 9 bases. The J segment lost 0 bases and the V segment lost 7 bases, leaving 12 bases of the junction unmatched. The germline V gene has CDR1 SNHLY and CDR2 FYNNEI. The length of the CDR3 is 17 residues. As DNA, the CDR3 is TGTGCCAGCACATGGGACAGGGCCTCTGGAATGAACACTGAAGCTTTCTTT. It yields the protein CASTWDRASGMNTEAFF.

As regards this clonotype: The CDR3 does not close with the conserved phenylalanine or tryptophan, likely indicating a read error. It is unclear where the CDR3 begins or ends on the DNA, so no DNA is shown, and the CDR3 is as TCRdb lists it. The gene calls are TRBV7-3 and TRBJ1-1; the table's D call of TRBD1 was not tested on the DNA. The CDR3 has 13 amino acids, counting both end residues. Germline-derived CDR1 and CDR2 are SGHTA and FQGTGA. CDR3 amino acids: CASSFTMSSSSGQ.

This clonotype was picked up a small number of times. This sequence joins TRBV6-6 and TRBJ2-5; D gene ambiguous. The tail of the sequence fits TRBJ2-1 better, so the J call may be wrong. CDR3 length: 14 amino acids. The germline V gene has CDR1 MNHNY and CDR2 SVGAGI (reference sequence). The CDR3 protein is CASSSVTEYNEQFF. In nucleotides, the CDR3 is TGTGCCAGCAGTTCCGTGACGGAATACAATGAGCAGTTCTTC.

This clonotype was counted many times. The rearrangement uses TRBV24-1 and TRBJ1-4; D is unresolved. The CDR3 covers 13 residues. The ends were cut back, 3 bases at V and 5 bases at J, with 6 bases in the middle. Germline CDR1 reads KGHDR; CDR2 reads SFDVKD. As DNA, the CDR3 is TGTGCCACCAGTGATCCTCCCAATGAAAAACTGTTTTTT. Amino acids: CATSDPPNEKLFF.

In this sample, this clonotype turned up many times. This chain links TRBV6-1 with TRBJ2-7, with 13 nucleotides matching TRBD2. Germline-derived CDR1 and CDR2 are MNHNS and SASEGT. Germline trimming cut 7 bases from V and 7 bases from J; bases unmatched to any gene: 10. The CDR3 is made up of 15 amino acids. The CDR3 is CASTQGLAGYNEQYF. Written as DNA, the CDR3 is TGTGCCAGCACCCAGGGACTAGCGGGGTACAATGAGCAGTACTTC.

This clonotype was recorded at least ten times. V is TRBV27 and J is TRBJ1-2, with TRBD1 matching over 8 bases. The CDR3 runs 15 residues. Unmatched junction bases numbered 8, after V lost 6 bases and J lost 2 bases. Germline loops: CDR1 MNHEY, CDR2 SMNVEV (reference sequence). The CDR3 region has the DNA TGTGCCAGCAGCCGAGGGGGGACAGGAAACTATGGCTACACCTTC. It is translated as CASSRGGTGNYGYTF.